The 21 T cell receptor beta chains presented below share a single source sample, sequenced in a study of T cell responses to AZD1222 COVID-19 vaccine. TCRdb's table, derived via immunoSEQ multiplex PCR, lists solely in-frame clones and lacks some. The sample yields about 120,000 clones, 84% seen once. Sequencing was performed on peripheral blood, taken 28 days after the second AZD1222 dose. The receptors shown here come from an adult who received the AZD1222 COVID-19 vaccine.

This CDR3 is CASSLGLAKNIQYF. DNA of the CDR3: TGTGCCAGCAGTTTAGGTCTAGCCAAAAACATTCAGTACTTC. V usage is TRBV28 and J usage is TRBJ2-4; D unresolved. V lost 2 bases and J 0 bases, leaving 5 bases between the germline ends. CDR3 length: 14 amino acids. Germline CDR1 is MDHEN and CDR2 is SYDVKM.

The CDR3 nucleotides read TGTGCCAGCTCAGCGAACGGATTCTACAATGAGCAGTTCTTC. It is translated as CASSANGFYNEQFF. The chain links TRBV18 to TRBJ2-1; D remains ambiguous. Germline assignment: CDR1 KGHSH and CDR2 LQKENI. Trimming took 5 bases from V and 3 from J, leaving 11 bases between them. The CDR3 length is 14 residues.

V gene TRBV18 combines with J gene TRBJ2-3, with 8 bases that match TRBD2. CDR1 KGHSH and CDR2 LQKENI come from the germline V gene. Losses at the gene ends were 6 bases for V and 5 bases for J; bases not matched to a gene: 10. The CDR3 sequence is 15 residues long. The CDR3 is CASSDQAGAGDTQYF. The DNA for the CDR3 is TGTGCCAGCTCGGACCAAGCGGGGGCGGGAGATACGCAGTATTTT.

This CDR3 reads CASTARGGPDYNEQFF. CDR3 bases: TGCGCCAGCACTGCAAGGGGGGGACCTGATTACAATGAGCAGTTCTTC. The gene calls are TRBV23-1 and TRBJ2-1; D perhaps matches TRBD2 (7 bases). TRBV23-1 is known as an ORF, though its function is uncertain. Trimming pared 7 bases from V and 4 bases from J, leaving 20 bases between. This CDR3 contains 16 residues.

The chain links TRBV7-2 to TRBJ1-5; no clear D gene. Germline CDR1 reads SGHTA; CDR2 reads FQGNSA. V lost 6 bases to trimming and J lost 7 bases, with 19 bases between them. The CDR3 loop spans 15 amino acids. The CDR3 nucleotides are TGTGCCAGCAGAGCCCGTCGGGATGGAGGACAGCCCCAGCATTTT. It codes for CASRARRDGGQPQHF.

This clone was observed once. The genes are TRBV10-2 and TRBJ2-7; a weak D match, TRBD1 (5 bases). CDR3 length: 15 amino acids. CDR1 and CDR2 from the germline V gene are WSHSY and SAAADI. The V end was cut by 0 bases, the J end by 2 bases, with 11 bases between. This CDR3 is CASSESAGSPYEQYF. The CDR3 DNA reads as TGCGCCAGCAGTGAGTCGGCAGGGTCACCCTACGAGCAGTACTTC.

The V gene is TRBV6-1, the J gene TRBJ1-6, with a possible D match to TRBD1 (5 bases). V was shortened by 2 bases and J by 10 bases, with 15 bases between the two germline ends. CDR3 length: 15 amino acids. Germline CDR1 MNHNS, CDR2 SASEGT. CDR3 sequence reads: CASSESGRVRSPLHF. In DNA, the CDR3 is TGTGCCAGCAGTGAATCCGGCAGGGTGAGGTCACCCCTCCACTTT.

The chain links TRBV3-1 (or the pseudogene TRBV3-2) to TRBJ1-4, with unresolved D. V gave up 2 bases and J gave up 4 bases, with 11 bases separating them. CDR1 and CDR2 (germline): LGHDT, YNNKEL (reference sequence). The CDR3 length is 15 residues. The CDR3 bases are TGTGCCAGCAGCCAACAAGGACGGAATAATGAAAAACTGTTTTTT. It yields the protein CASSQQGRNNEKLFF.

This chain links TRBV28 with TRBJ2-5; no clear D gene. CDR1 MDHEN and CDR2 SYDVKM come from the germline V gene. Trimming took off 2 bases at V and 1 base at J, with 2 bases between the two ends. The CDR3 is made up of 12 amino acids. CDR3 sequence: CASSLVQETQYF. The CDR3 nucleotides are TGTGCCAGCAGTTTAGTCCAAGAGACCCAGTACTTC.

The CDR3 loop is CASSLESQPQHF. CDR3 bases: TGTGCCAGCAGTTTAGAAAGTCAGCCCCAGCATTTT. The chain links TRBV12-3 or TRBV12-4 to TRBJ1-5; the D is unclear. V was trimmed by 1 base and J by 6 bases, leaving 4 bases between them. The CDR3 covers 12 residues.

V usage is TRBV27 and J usage is TRBJ2-2, with D perhaps being TRBD1 or TRBD2 (5 bases each). V lost 2 bases and J 6 bases, leaving 19 bases between the germline ends. Germline loops: CDR1 MNHEY, CDR2 SMNVEV (reference sequence). This CDR3 has 17 amino acids. In DNA, the CDR3 is TGTGCCAGCAGTTTAATAAATGGGGGAAAAAGGGCCGGGGAGCTGTTTTTT. It encodes CASSLINGGKRAGELFF.

V gene TRBV28 combines with J gene TRBJ2-1; 11 bases are shared with TRBD1. The CDR3 covers 15 residues. Germline V gene sequence: CDR1 MDHEN, CDR2 SYDVKM. J was trimmed by 7 bases and V by 7 bases; bases with no gene match: 9. CDR3 protein: CASITGGQGGNEQFF. DNA of the CDR3: TGTGCCAGCATAACCGGGGGACAGGGGGGTAATGAGCAGTTCTTC. Full variable domain (remainder filled in from reference TRBV28 and TRBJ2-1): DVKVTQSSRYLVKRTGEKVFLECVQDMDHENMFWYRQDPGLGLRLIYFSYDVKMKEKGDIPEGYSVSREKKERFSLILESASTNQTSMYLCASITGGQGGNEQFFGPGTRLTVL.

The chain carries TRBV19 and TRBJ1-6; D unresolved. Trimming cost V 3 bases and J 9 bases, with 18 bases left between them. Germline lookup yields CDR1 LNHDA and CDR2 SQIVND (reference sequence). The CDR3 is made up of 16 amino acids. The CDR3 here is CASSIPRRSAGSPLHF. The CDR3 coding sequence is TGTGCCAGTAGTATTCCCCGCAGGTCCGCGGGTTCACCCCTCCACTTT.

The CDR3 DNA reads TGCGCCAGCAGCTTGGGGGACAGGGGATCAGATACGCAGTATTTT. Translating gives CASSLGDRGSDTQYF. The chain links TRBV5-1 to TRBJ2-3, with 10 bases that match TRBD1. V lost 0 bases and J lost 4; bases outside the gene matches: 2. The CDR3 runs 15 residues. CDR1 and CDR2 from the germline V gene are SGHRS and YFSETQ. Using reference TRBV5-1 and TRBJ2-3 for the parts outside the CDR3, the full variable domain is KAGVTQTPRYLIKTRGQQVTLSCSPISGHRSVSWYQQTPGQGLQFLFEYFSETQRNKGNFPGRFSGRQFSNSRSEMNVSTLELGDSALYLCASSLGDRGSDTQYFGPGTRLTVL.

The CDR3 here is CASSIGGGPNEKLFF. The CDR3, as DNA: TGTGCCAGTAGTATCGGTGGTGGGCCTAATGAAAAACTGTTTTTT. This chain joins TRBV19 and TRBJ1-4, with D unclear. Germline-derived CDR1 and CDR2 are LNHDA and SQIVND (reference sequence). The CDR3 sequence is 15 residues long. Trimming left V 3 bases short and J 3 bases short, with 11 bases between. The variable domain in full, with the rest retrieved from reference TRBV19 and TRBJ1-4, is DGGITQSPKYLFRKEGQNVTLSCEQNLNHDAMYWYRQDPGQGLRLIYYSQIVNDFQKGDIAEGYSVSREKKESFPLTVTSAQKNPTAFYLCASSIGGGPNEKLFFGSGTQLSVL.

The chain is built from TRBV24-1 and TRBJ2-3, with D tentatively TRBD2 (5 bases). The germline CDR1 and CDR2 sequences are KGHDR and SFDVKD. V lost 2 bases, J lost 0 bases, and 14 bases lay in between. The CDR3 contains 17 residues. The CDR3: CATSDSRTVSSTDTQYF. In nucleotides, the CDR3 is TGTGCCACCAGTGATTCGAGGACTGTGTCTAGCACAGATACGCAGTATTTT.

The rearrangement uses TRBV4-3 and TRBJ2-7; 9 bases are shared with TRBD1. V dropped 4 bases and J dropped 4; count of bases not matched to a gene: 8. The CDR3 spans 15 residues. In germline, CDR1 is LGHNA, CDR2 YSLEER. The CDR3 sequence is CASSLQTGGEYEQYF. CDR3 nucleotide sequence: TGCGCCAGCAGCCTCCAGACAGGGGGTGAGTACGAGCAGTACTTC.

The CDR3 spells CASSEARAGGFQGRTGELFF. CDR3 coding DNA: TGTGCCAGCAGTGAAGCGCGGGCAGGGGGCTTTCAAGGGAGGACCGGGGAGCTGTTTTTT. J is TRBJ2-2 and V is TRBV6-1; 8 bases map to TRBD1. Germline CDR1 reads MNHNS; CDR2 reads SASEGT. This CDR3 is built from 20 residues. The V gene end was trimmed by 0 bases and the J gene end by 5 bases; junction bases not matched to a gene: 17.

The rearrangement joins TRBV5-1 to TRBJ2-5; D is ambiguous. The V and J ends lost 2 bases and 7 bases respectively, with 9 bases between them. This CDR3 contains 12 residues. Germline V CDR1 and CDR2: SGHRS, YFSETQ. The CDR3 DNA reads as TGCGCCAGCAGCTTCGACATGGCGACCCAGTACTTC. Its protein product is CASSFDMATQYF.

The chain couples TRBV10-1 to TRBJ2-1; D gene unclear. The ends were cut back, 5 bases at V and 8 bases at J, with 10 bases in the middle. Germline V lookup: CDR1 WNHNN, CDR2 SYGVQD (reference sequence). The CDR3 loop spans 12 amino acids. The CDR3 spells CASSSVFDEQFF. The CDR3, as DNA: TGCGCCAGCAGTAGCGTTTTCGATGAGCAGTTCTTC.

V and J are TRBV5-1 and TRBJ1-1; TRBD1 is a possible D gene (5 bases). The CDR3 has 15 amino acids. Trimming left V 0 bases short and J 0 bases short, with 9 bases between. The V gene's germline CDR1 is SGHRS and CDR2 YFSETQ. CDR3 sequence reads: CASSLDPGMNTEAFF. The CDR3 DNA sequence: TGCGCCAGCAGCTTGGACCCAGGGATGAACACTGAAGCTTTCTTT.